The rows below give T cell receptor beta chains drawn from one sample of a study of T cell responses to AZD1222 COVID-19 vaccine. Using immunoSEQ multiplex PCR, the repertoire was profiled, and TCRdb retains in-frame clones only, with some absent. The table includes about 39,000 clones, 88% detected once. This sample comprised peripheral blood, obtained 28 days after the second dose of the MenACWY control vaccine. The receptor source for this set is an adult who received the MenACWY meningococcal vaccine as a control. Each CDR3 is given with its conserved first and last residue. Fields, in order: D gene, J gene, V gene, clone size, CDR3 DNA, CDR3 protein. D genes are given only for firm matches. The listing skips clone size in some rows; elsewhere it reads once, few, many or a size class.

NA | TRBJ2-7 | TRBV6-6 | NA | TGTGCCAGCAGAGCCAGGGCCCCGAGCTCCTACGAGCAGTACTTC | CASRARAPSSYEQYF
NA | TRBJ2-5 | TRBV12-3/TRBV12-4 | once | TGTGCCAGCAGTTTTGCGCAAGTGGGGACCCAGTACTTC | CASSFAQVGTQYF
TRBD1 | TRBJ2-7 | TRBV6-5 | NA | TGTGCCAGCAGGACAGGGTATGGATACGAGCAGTACTTC | CASRTGYGYEQYF
NA | TRBJ1-6 | TRBV2 | NA | TGTGCCAGTCAAGGGGGACCGGTTGGCTTGATCCTCCACTTT | CASQGGPVGLILHF
NA | TRBJ2-5 | TRBV5-1 | NA | TGCGCCAGCAGCTTGAGCTCAGCTCAAGAGACCCAGTACTTC | CASSLSSAQETQYF
TRBD2 | TRBJ2-1 | TRBV9 | NA | TGTGCCAGCACCCCCGGGGGAGGGTACAATGAGCAGCTCTTC | CASTPGGGYNEQLF
NA | TRBJ1-1 | TRBV30 | NA | TGTGCCTGGAGTGTAAGGGGCTACACTGAAGCTTTCTTT | CAWSVRGYTEAFF
NA | TRBJ2-1 | TRBV19 | NA | TGTGCCAGTAGCGAAACTAGCAATGAGCAGTTCTTC | CASSETSNEQFF
TRBD1 | TRBJ2-7 | TRBV3-1/TRBV3-2 | NA | TGTGCCAGCAGCGAAATCCGGGACAGGGCGGGTTCCTCGTCCTACGAGCAGTACTTC | CASSEIRDRAGSSSYEQYF
NA | TRBJ2-7 | TRBV28 | NA | TGTGCCAGCAGTCCGAGAGTCAGCTTCGTCTACGAGCAGTACTTC | CASSPRVSFVYEQYF
TRBD1 | TRBJ2-6 | TRBV2 | once | TGTGCCAGCAGAAGGGGACAGGGCTCTGGGGCCAACGTCCTGACTTTC | CASRRGQGSGANVLTF
TRBD2 | TRBJ2-1 | TRBV2 | NA | TGTGCCAGCAGTGACCGCTTAGCGGGATTGGCAAATAAGCAGTTCTTC | CASSDRLAGLANKQFF
TRBD2 | TRBJ2-3 | TRBV5-1 | once | TGCGCCAGCACCCCTAGCGGGAGGGCCGATACGCAGTATTTT | CASTPSGRADTQYF